The 27 T cell receptor beta chains below were found in one sample sequenced in a study of T cell therapy after organ transplantation. The time point denotes: 20-29 weeks after completion of therapy. This table comes from immunoSEQ multiplex PCR, and its TCRdb copy is limited to in-frame clones, with some not included. This sample carries about 18,000 clones, around 86% of them seen once, and the ten largest clones take roughly 31%. Their target antigens are unknown. Sequenced here: CD8+ T cells from blood, sampled after autologous CMV-specific T cell therapy. The receptor source for this set is a human patient who had received a solid organ transplant and had CMV disease. Some T cells may be supplied by the graft donor.

V and J are TRBV7-9 and TRBJ2-7; the D is unclear. CDR3 size: 13 residues. Germline CDR1 reads SEHNR; CDR2 reads FQNEAQ (reference sequence). Between the trimmed V and J ends, which lost 1 base and 3 bases, there was a span of 7 bases. CDR3: CASSLEQSYEQYF. The CDR3 region has the DNA TGTGCCAGCAGCTTAGAACAGAGCTACGAGCAGTACTTC.

The chain employs TRBV7-9 and TRBJ1-1; D not certain. With 8 bases removed from V and 4 bases from J, the gap between germline ends came to 17 bases. The CDR3 covers 14 residues. Looked up from germline, CDR1 is SEHNR and CDR2 is FQNEAQ (reference sequence). The CDR3 sequence is CASSSKGERTEAFF. The CDR3 DNA reads as TGTGCCAGCTCGAGTAAGGGCGAACGCACTGAAGCTTTCTTT.

The chain carries TRBV27 and TRBJ1-5; D perhaps matches TRBD1 (6 bases). This CDR3 contains 16 residues. CDR1 and CDR2 (germline): MNHEY, SMNVEV (reference sequence). V lost 0 bases, J lost 6 bases, and 15 bases lay in between. The CDR3 loop reads CASSLSAGGISQPQHF. The CDR3 DNA follows: TGTGCCAGCAGTTTATCGGCCGGGGGCATAAGTCAGCCCCAGCATTTT.

V usage is TRBV5-4 and J usage is TRBJ1-2; 7 positions agree with TRBD1. This CDR3 contains 15 residues. V lost 4 bases to trimming and J lost 4 bases; unmatched junction nucleotides: 10. Per the germline V gene, CDR1 is SGHNT and CDR2 is YYREEE (reference sequence). Here the CDR3 reads CASSNRQGGVYGYTF. CDR3 bases: TGTGCCAGCAGCAATCGGCAGGGGGGAGTCTATGGCTACACCTTC.

The chain carries TRBV7-8 and TRBJ2-2, with D unclear. Between the trimmed V and J ends, which lost 1 base and 4 bases, there was a span of 7 bases. The germline CDR1 and CDR2 sequences are SGHVS and FQNEAQ. This CDR3 is 14 amino acids long. CDR3 nucleotide sequence: TGTGCCAGCAGCTTAGGGGGATTCACCGGGGAGCTGTTTTTT. This translates into CASSLGGFTGELFF.

The chain is built from TRBV6-5 and TRBJ2-2; a possible D gene is TRBD1 (6 bases). This CDR3 has 14 residues. The germline gives CDR1 MNHEY, CDR2 SVGAGI. Trimming stripped 3 bases from V and 5 bases from J, with 10 bases between. The CDR3 is CASSYYQGTGELFF. The CDR3 bases are TGTGCCAGCAGTTATTATCAGGGGACCGGGGAGCTGTTTTTT.

This chain links TRBV6-9 with TRBJ2-7; 7 positions match TRBD1. The ends lost 3 bases at V and 4 bases at J; junction bases unmatched: 9. The CDR3 spans 15 residues. In germline, CDR1 is MNHGY, CDR2 SVAAGI. Here the CDR3 DNA reads TGTGCCAGCAGTTACCCCGGGACAGTTCGGTACGAGCAGTACTTC. Translated: CASSYPGTVRYEQYF.

This chain connects TRBV5-6 to TRBJ2-7; D is uncertain. This CDR3 comprises 12 residues. V was cut by 4 bases and J by 3 bases, with 8 bases left in between. CDR1 and CDR2 from the germline V gene are SGHDT and YYEEEE. In DNA, the CDR3 is TGTGCCAGCAGCGACTCCAACTACGAGCAGTACTTC. This translates into CASSDSNYEQYF.

This clone has a single count. V gene TRBV19 combines with J gene TRBJ2-7, with 8 nucleotides matching TRBD1. Germline assignment: CDR1 LNHDA and CDR2 SQIVND (reference sequence). This CDR3 has 16 residues. The J segment lost 7 bases and the V segment lost 3 bases, leaving 14 bases of the junction unmatched. The CDR3 region has the DNA TGTGCCAGTAGTATGCTCCAGGACAGGGAGGTTATAGAGCAGTACTTC. Encoded protein: CASSMLQDREVIEQYF.

This clone was detected a few times. The chain employs TRBV19 and TRBJ2-6, with D perhaps matching TRBD1 or TRBD2 (6 bases each). There are 16 residues in the CDR3. Germline loops: CDR1 LNHDA, CDR2 SQIVND (reference sequence). Trimming took 7 bases from V and 1 from J, leaving 14 bases between them. CDR3 sequence reads: CASTRGEASGANVLTF. In DNA, the CDR3 is TGTGCCAGTACGAGGGGGGAGGCGTCTGGGGCCAACGTCCTGACTTTC.

This chain uses TRBV2 with TRBJ2-7; no firm D call. Trimming stripped 2 bases from V and 6 bases from J, with 11 bases between. Looked up from germline, CDR1 is SNHLY and CDR2 is FYNNEI. This CDR3 has 13 amino acids. As DNA, the CDR3 is TGTGCCAGCAGTGAATCTACCATCCTCGAGCAGTACTTC. Translation: CASSESTILEQYF.

The J gene is TRBJ2-2, the V gene TRBV11-2; D not resolved. V was trimmed by 1 base and J by 4 bases, leaving 7 bases between them. CDR3 length: 14 residues. The germline V gene encodes CDR1 SGHAT and CDR2 FQNNGV. The CDR3 DNA sequence: TGTGCCAGCAGCTTAGTTGGGTCCACCGGGGAGCTGTTTTTT. It codes for CASSLVGSTGELFF.

The rearrangement joins TRBV27 to TRBJ1-5; 7 bases align to TRBD1. Germline loops: CDR1 MNHEY, CDR2 SMNVEV (reference sequence). J gave up 2 bases and V 6 bases, and 10 bases lay outside the gene matches. The CDR3 runs 16 residues. The DNA for the CDR3 is TGTGCCAGCAGCCCAAGAGGCGGACAGGGCAATCAGCCCCAGCATTTT. Its translation: CASSPRGGQGNQPQHF.

The chain recombines TRBV7-9 with TRBJ1-1; D ambiguous. CDR3 length: 16 residues. CDR1 is SEHNR, CDR2 FQNEAQ, per germline (reference sequence). Between the trimmed V and J ends, which lost 5 bases and 3 bases, there was a span of 19 bases. The CDR3 DNA reads as TGTGCCAGCAGCCCGAACAGTGGGTCGCGGGACACTGAAGCTTTCTTT. Encoded protein: CASSPNSGSRDTEAFF.

This chain joins TRBV10-2 and TRBJ1-1; D unclear. In germline, CDR1 is WSHSY, CDR2 SAAADI. This CDR3 is 12 amino acids long. Trimming shortened V by 4 bases and J by 5 bases, and 8 bases separated the two germline ends. The CDR3 loop reads CASSGAPTEAFF. The CDR3 region has the DNA TGCGCCAGCAGTGGGGCTCCAACTGAAGCTTTCTTT.

The V and J genes are TRBV4-1 and TRBJ1-2; a possible D gene is TRBD1 (5 bases). With 1 base removed from V and 3 bases from J, the gap between germline ends came to 15 bases. CDR1 is MGHRA and CDR2 is YSYEKL in the germline V gene. CDR3 length: 16 residues. CDR3 DNA: TGCGCCAGCAGCCAAGTCTCCGGGACCTCCGACTATGGCTACACCTTC. Its protein product is CASSQVSGTSDYGYTF.

This sequence joins TRBV6-6 and TRBJ1-5; D uncertain. Germline CDR1 MNHNY, CDR2 SVGAGI (reference sequence). V lost 0 bases and J lost 3, with 12 bases in between. This CDR3 spans 16 amino acids. This CDR3 reads CASSYSGDWDNQPQHF. The CDR3 DNA reads as TGTGCCAGCAGTTACTCTGGGGATTGGGACAATCAGCCCCAGCATTTT.

Of note for this clone: The likely explanation is a read error, given a far larger clone one base away. The same CDR3 also results from other DNA sequences found in this sample. This chain connects TRBV5-1 to TRBJ2-7, with a tentative D call TRBD2 (5 bases). Germline lookup yields CDR1 SGHRS and CDR2 YFSETQ. V dropped 1 base and J dropped 5 bases, with 13 bases sitting between them. The length of the CDR3 is 14 residues. The CDR3 DNA reads as TGCGCCAGCAGCTTGATAGGGAGTAGCGACGAGCAGTACTTC. Protein: CASSLIGSSDEQYF.

The chain joins TRBV30 to TRBJ2-1; D ambiguous. The V gene's germline CDR1 is GTSNPN and CDR2 SVGIG (reference sequence). The CDR3 is made up of 14 amino acids. Between the trimmed V and J ends, which lost 2 bases and 0 bases, there was a span of 8 bases. For the CDR3, the DNA is TGTGCCTGGAGTCGCTCAAGCTCCTACAATGAGCAGTTCTTC. This gives the protein CAWSRSSSYNEQFF.

J is TRBJ1-5 and V is TRBV4-2, with 8 nucleotides matching TRBD1. The CDR3 runs 15 residues. The V and J ends lost 1 base and 4 bases, in that order; junction bases with no gene match: 3. The germline V gene has CDR1 LGHNA and CDR2 YNFKEQ. This CDR3 reads CASSQARQGNQPQHF. Here the CDR3 DNA reads TGTGCCAGCAGCCAAGCAAGACAGGGGAATCAGCCCCAGCATTTT.

This clone has just one count. The chain joins TRBV5-3 to TRBJ1-3, with 7 nucleotides matching TRBD1. TRBV5-3 is classed as an ORF, of uncertain function. There are 14 residues in the CDR3. Unmatched junction bases numbered 7, after V lost 10 bases and J lost 0 bases. The CDR3 reads CAGDRVSSGNTIYF. The CDR3 DNA is TGTGCCGGCGACAGGGTAAGCTCTGGAAACACCATATATTTT.

The rearrangement links TRBV5-6 to TRBJ2-4; 7 bases align to TRBD1. The CDR3 is 13 residues long. Trimming took 0 bases from V and 7 from J; bases not matched to a gene: 1. CDR1 and CDR2 (germline): SGHDT, YYEEEE. Here the CDR3 reads CASSLEGQNIQYF. The CDR3 bases are TGTGCCAGCAGCTTGGAGGGACAGAACATTCAGTACTTC.

This chain joins TRBV5-6 and TRBJ2-7; 8 nucleotides agree with TRBD1. V gave up 0 bases and J gave up 9 bases; unmatched junction bases: 8. This CDR3 has 14 amino acids. Germline V gene sequence: CDR1 SGHDT, CDR2 YYEEEE. The CDR3 DNA reads TGTGCCAGCAGCTTGGTGGCAGGGGGCCGCGGGCAGTACTTC. Its translation: CASSLVAGGRGQYF.

The chain carries TRBV5-8 and TRBJ2-5; no reliable D call. V lost 0 bases, J lost 5 bases, and 11 bases lay in between. Per germline, CDR1 SGHTS and CDR2 YDEGEE. This CDR3 region has 14 residues. The CDR3 nucleotides read TGTGCCAGCAGCTTGGCCGGCCTGGACGAGACCCAGTACTTC. This sequence encodes CASSLAGLDETQYF.

The chain combines TRBV9 with TRBJ2-5, with TRBD2 matching 8 bases. V shed 4 bases, J shed 2 bases, and the junction held 4 bases outside the gene matches. Germline V gene sequence: CDR1 SGDLS, CDR2 YYNGEE. CDR3 length: 14 residues. The chain's CDR3 is CASSPGTRQETQYF. CDR3 nucleotide sequence: TGTGCCAGCAGCCCGGGGACTAGACAAGAGACCCAGTACTTC.

This chain uses TRBV4-2 with TRBJ2-7; D perhaps matches TRBD2 (6 bases). Trimming removed 3 bases from V and 0 bases from J, with 15 bases in between. The germline CDR1 and CDR2 sequences are LGHNA and YNFKEQ. This CDR3 contains 16 residues. The CDR3 reads CASSQLSGPSSYEQYF. The CDR3 bases are TGTGCCAGCAGCCAGCTCAGCGGGCCGAGCTCCTACGAGCAGTACTTC.

V usage is TRBV6-5 and J usage is TRBJ1-2; D is possibly TRBD1 (6 bases). The CDR3 runs to 16 residues. Between the trimmed V and J ends, which lost 0 bases and 4 bases, there was a span of 15 bases. From germline, CDR1 is MNHEY and CDR2 SVGAGI. This CDR3 is CASSYSIGGEAYGYTF. DNA of the CDR3: TGTGCCAGCAGTTACTCGATTGGGGGCGAGGCCTATGGCTACACCTTC.